A single sample gave rise to the 25 T cell receptor beta chains below, sequenced in a study of regulatory T cells in long-lasting Graves disease. Libraries of TCR beta came from iRepertoire HTBI primers plus Arm-PCR of CDR3 regions. TCRdb redid the calling of the multiplex PCR reads with MiXCR, one entry per CDR3 protein. The sample lists under 800,000 distinct CDR3 sequences; 15% to 20% were seen once. As for time point: newly diagnosed GD, antithyroid drugs for less than 3 months. Extracted PBMC RNA gave rise to the TCR library. These data were also reused for a study on T cells in Graves' hyperthyroidism and ophthalmopathy.

The specimen comprised peripheral blood mononuclear cells (PBMCs), sampled at new diagnosis, from a patient treated with antithyroid drugs. The source of these receptors is a woman aged 25 to 39 with Graves disease.

In this sample, this clonotype turned up many times. The chain recombines TRBV3-1 with TRBJ2-1; D remains unclear. Trimming took 1 base from V and 9 from J, leaving 7 bases between them. The CDR3 sequence is 12 residues long. In germline, CDR1 is LGHDT, CDR2 YNNKEL (reference sequence). CDR3 bases: TGTGCCAGCAGCCAAGTCCCAGGTGAGCAGTTCTTC. Translating gives CASSQVPGEQFF.

This clonotype was counted many times. The V gene is TRBV7-9, the J gene TRBJ2-5; D tentatively reads TRBD1 or TRBD2 (7 bases each). V was pared by 5 bases and J by 4 bases, with 17 bases between. The CDR3 totals 15 residues. Germline-derived CDR1 and CDR2 are SEHNR and FQNEAQ (reference sequence). The CDR3 region is CASSKTTGEGETQYF. The DNA of the CDR3 is TGTGCCAGCAGCAAGACCACAGGGGAGGGAGAGACCCAGTACTTC.

The V gene is TRBV7-9, the J gene TRBJ2-7; D unclear. The CDR3 contains 18 residues. V was shortened by 1 base and J by 6 bases, with 25 bases between the two germline ends. Germline CDR1 is SEHNR and CDR2 is FQNEAQ (reference sequence). This chain's CDR3 is CASSLDGYSEFFSAEQYF. CDR3 bases: TGTGCCAGCAGCTTAGACGGGTATTCCGAGTTTTTCTCGGCCGAGCAGTACTTC.

This clonotype was counted many times. The chain uses TRBV6-1 and TRBJ2-1, with 7 positions matching TRBD2. CDR1 is MNHNS and CDR2 is SASEGT in the germline V gene. The CDR3 contains 15 residues. With V trimmed by 7 bases and J by 7 bases, 13 bases remained unmatched. As DNA, the CDR3 is TGTGCCAGCAACAAGGGCGGGCTAGCGGATAATGAGCAGTTCTTC. Translated: CASNKGGLADNEQFF.

The genes are TRBV5-1 and TRBJ2-2; 8 positions match TRBD1. This CDR3 has 15 amino acids. The V segment lost 4 bases and the J segment 6 bases; nucleotides outside the gene matches: 8. Germline V gene lookup returns CDR1 SGHRS and CDR2 YFSETQ. The CDR3 DNA follows: TGCGCCAGCAGCCAAGGACAGGGCTTAGCCGGGGAGCTGTTTTTT. It yields the protein CASSQGQGLAGELFF.

The chain employs TRBV3-1 and TRBJ1-3; D gene ambiguous. The CDR3 contains 13 residues. V lost 4 bases and J 3 bases, leaving 7 bases between the germline ends. Germline V gene sequence: CDR1 LGHDT, CDR2 YNNKEL (reference sequence). CDR3 in DNA: TGTGCCAGCAGCCGGGTCGATGGAAACACCATATATTTT. Its translation is CASSRVDGNTIYF.

The table lists this clonotype with many counts. The chain is built from TRBV28 and TRBJ2-2; no clear D gene. Trimming took off 6 bases at V and 4 bases at J, with 6 bases between the two ends. The CDR3 contains 12 residues. Germline loops: CDR1 MDHEN, CDR2 SYDVKM. CDR3 protein: CASSFTTGELFF. DNA for the CDR3: TGTGCCAGCAGCTTTACCACCGGGGAGCTGTTTTTT.

The sample holds a few counts of this clonotype. The rearrangement uses TRBV20-1 and TRBJ2-1, with 8 positions matching TRBD1. The CDR3 is 13 amino acids. Looked up from germline, CDR1 is DFQATT and CDR2 is SNEGSKA (reference sequence). The trim removed 3 bases at V and 7 bases at J, leaving 5 bases unmatched. The CDR3 DNA sequence: TGCAGTGCTAGTAGAGGGGACAGGAATGAGCAGTTCTTC. As protein: CSASRGDRNEQFF.

This clonotype has a count of ten or more. CDR3 bases: TGTGCCAGCAGTTTAATTGGGGGTAGCTCCTACGAGCAGTACTTC. Protein: CASSLIGGSSYEQYF. This rearrangement joins TRBV28 to TRBJ2-7, with D possibly called TRBD1 or TRBD2 (5 bases each). Trimming left V 2 bases short and J 0 bases short, with 11 bases between. There are 15 residues in the CDR3. Germline V CDR1 and CDR2: MDHEN, SYDVKM.

This clonotype has more than one count but fewer than ten. The chain employs TRBV20-1 and TRBJ2-5; possible D gene TRBD1, 6 bases. CDR3 size: 14 residues. The germline CDR1 and CDR2 sequences are DFQATT and SNEGSKA (reference sequence). Trimming stripped 0 bases from V and 3 bases from J, with 11 bases between. The chain's CDR3 is CSAREMTGEETQYF. CDR3 bases: TGCAGTGCTAGAGAAATGACAGGAGAAGAGACCCAGTACTTC.

A remark on this clonotype: The germline gene is not matched at one end of the junction; a read error may be the cause. V and J are TRBV4-1 and TRBJ2-1, with D tentatively TRBD1 (5 bases). There are 13 residues in the CDR3. CDR1 is MGHRA and CDR2 is YSYEKL in the germline V gene. The CDR3 region is CASSQVSGAESAF. In DNA form, the CDR3 reads TGCGCCAGCAGCCAAGTTTCTGGGGCTGAATCGGCCTTC.

The table lists this clonotype with many counts. This chain uses TRBV6-5 with TRBJ2-1, with a possible D match to TRBD1 (5 bases). The V end lost 2 bases, the J end lost 7 bases, and 12 bases lay between the germline ends. CDR3 size: 14 residues. From germline, CDR1 is MNHEY and CDR2 SVGAGI. The CDR3 reads CASSYVQGLNEQFF. The CDR3 DNA sequence: TGTGCCAGCAGTTACGTGCAGGGTCTAAATGAGCAGTTCTTC.

The rearrangement joins TRBV5-4 to TRBJ2-3; weak D call: TRBD1 (7 bases). V was trimmed by 4 bases and J by 2 bases, leaving 11 bases between them. Germline V gives CDR1 SGHNT, CDR2 YYREEE (reference sequence). The CDR3 extends over 14 amino acids. The CDR3 DNA reads as TGTGCCAGCAGCGCGGGACAGCTCACAGATACGCAGTATTTT. Its protein is CASSAGQLTDTQYF.

A word on this clonotype: A clone one base away is much larger, so this may be a read error. This chain joins TRBV6-2 or TRBV6-3 and TRBJ2-3; 10 bases line up with TRBD2. CDR3 length: 16 residues. Germline loops: CDR1 MNHEY, CDR2 SVGEGT. V dropped 2 bases and J dropped 5; count of bases not matched to a gene: 7. CDR3 in amino acids: CASSYVTSGFGDTQYF. For the CDR3, the DNA is TGTGCCAGCAGTTACGTGACTAGCGGGTTTGGAGATACGCAGTATTTT.

V and J are TRBV20-1 and TRBJ1-6; D is possibly TRBD1 (5 bases). In germline, CDR1 is DFQATT, CDR2 SNEGSKA (reference sequence). Trimming left V 1 base short and J 7 bases short, with 14 bases between. There are 15 residues in the CDR3. In DNA form, the CDR3 reads TGCAGTGCTAGAGTGCGGGGGTTGACAAATTCACCCCTCCACTTT. Protein sequence: CSARVRGLTNSPLHF.

There are many counts of this clonotype. The genes are TRBV7-9 and TRBJ2-1; D might be TRBD1 (6 bases). Germline assignment: CDR1 SEHNR and CDR2 FQNEAQ (reference sequence). The CDR3 spans 14 residues. V lost 5 bases and J lost 7, with 15 bases in between. The CDR3 DNA sequence: TGTGCCAGCAGCCTTACCACAGGGCTGAATGAGCAGTTCTTC. Translated, it gives CASSLTTGLNEQFF.

The sample holds many counts of this clonotype. In DNA form, the CDR3 reads TGTGCCACCAGCAGAGATCCCGGTTATACGCAGTATTTT. This translates into CATSRDPGYTQYF. The V gene is TRBV15, the J gene TRBJ2-3; no definite D call. The length of the CDR3 is 13 residues. V was shortened by 0 bases and J by 7 bases, with 8 bases between the two germline ends. The germline CDR1 and CDR2 sequences are LNHNV and YYDKDF (reference sequence).

This clonotype was counted ten times or more. The chain employs TRBV5-1 and TRBJ2-7; D unclear. The CDR3 is 13 amino acids. Germline loops: CDR1 SGHRS, CDR2 YFSETQ. Between the trimmed V and J ends, which lost 2 bases and 3 bases, there was a span of 9 bases. The DNA for the CDR3 is TGCGCCAGCAGCTTCCCTGGCTACTACGAGCAGTACTTC. This encodes CASSFPGYYEQYF.

This clonotype was counted ten times or more. This chain joins TRBV7-3 and TRBJ2-3; 8 bases match TRBD2. Germline V gene data show CDR1 as SGHTA and CDR2 as FQGTGA. V lost 0 bases, J lost 4 bases, and 6 bases stayed unmatched. The CDR3 length is 16 residues. The CDR3 bases are TGTGCCAGCAGCTTAACTAGCGGGACTGGGTCAGATACGCAGTATTTT. It encodes CASSLTSGTGSDTQYF.

This rearrangement joins TRBV18 to TRBJ2-5, with D tentatively TRBD2 (6 bases). The germline gives CDR1 KGHSH, CDR2 LQKENI. The CDR3 runs to 15 residues. V was cut by 1 base and J by 5 bases, with 14 bases left in between. This chain's CDR3 is CASSPRAGLGETQYF. CDR3 in DNA: TGTGCCAGCTCACCACGTGCGGGACTTGGTGAGACCCAGTACTTC.

The sample holds many counts of this clonotype. J is TRBJ2-1 and V is TRBV6-2 or TRBV6-3; 7 bases align to TRBD1. Germline V gene sequence: CDR1 MNHEY, CDR2 SVGEGT. The CDR3 totals 13 residues. The junction had 11 bases not matched to a gene; V was cut back by 5 bases and J by 13 bases. CDR3 sequence reads: CASSGRQGELQFF. CDR3 nucleotide sequence: TGTGCCAGCAGTGGGCGACAGGGCGAGCTCCAGTTCTTC.

This clonotype was recorded many times. V and J are TRBV30 and TRBJ2-7; tentatively, D is TRBD1 (6 bases). This CDR3 is built from 13 residues. Germline CDR1 and CDR2: GTSNPN and SVGIG (reference sequence). Trimming shortened V by 3 bases and J by 3 bases, and 12 bases separated the two germline ends. The CDR3 DNA reads TGTGCCTGGAGCGCCGGGACAAACTACGAGCAGTACTTC. It specifies CAWSAGTNYEQYF.

This clonotype was found many times. The chain uses TRBV20-1 and TRBJ1-6; no clear D. Trimming pared 6 bases from V and 9 bases from J, leaving 21 bases between. CDR1 and CDR2 (germline): DFQATT, SNEGSKA (reference sequence). The CDR3 is 15 amino acids. Written as DNA, the CDR3 is TGCAGTGCCCGACCCTCGCCCACGTCGGGTTCACCCCTCCACTTT. Translating gives CSARPSPTSGSPLHF.

In this sample, this clonotype turned up many times. This chain uses TRBV15 with TRBJ2-7, with TRBD1 matching over 8 bases. After removal of 5 bases from V and 4 bases from J, the junction contained 10 bases not matched to a gene. The V gene's germline CDR1 is LNHNV and CDR2 YYDKDF (reference sequence). This CDR3 contains 15 residues. The CDR3 reads CATSGPGQAFYEQYF. CDR3 nucleotide sequence: TGTGCCACCAGCGGTCCGGGACAGGCCTTTTACGAGCAGTACTTC.

This clonotype was seen ten or more times. The V gene is TRBV27, the J gene TRBJ2-1; 9 nucleotides align to TRBD2. V lost 4 bases, J lost 2 bases, and 0 bases stayed unmatched. Germline-derived CDR1 and CDR2 are MNHEY and SMNVEV (reference sequence). This CDR3 contains 14 residues. The CDR3 region is CASSSSGAYNEQFF. CDR3 coding DNA: TGTGCCAGCAGTTCTAGCGGGGCCTACAATGAGCAGTTCTTC.